A selection of T cell receptor beta chains follows, all from one sample in a study of blood T cells in healthy people across ages. TCRdb re-derived calls from the 5' RACE reads in MiXCR, one entry per CDR3 protein. The sample carries about 780,000 distinct CDR3 sequences, 46% recorded once. The sequenced sample was blood. These receptors were obtained from a man aged 80 or over in good health. The CDR3 runs from the conserved cysteine through the conserved F or W. The order of the fields is J gene, D gene, clone size, V gene, CDR3 DNA, CDR3 protein. A D gene is named only where the DNA matches it firmly. Size values are once, few and many counts, or a class for expanded clones, and some rows have none.

TRBJ2-5,TRBD1,NA,TRBV7-2,TGTGCCAGCAGCTTAGGGAGGACAGGGCCAGAGACCCAGTACTTC,CASSLGRTGPETQYF
TRBJ2-3,TRBD2,NA,TRBV30,TGTGCCAGGAGAGAGGGAGGGCGGAGAGATACGCAGTATTTT,CARREGGRRDTQYF
TRBJ1-3,NA,NA,TRBV20-1,TGCAGTGCTAGAGATTATAGGGACCGCCAACGAGGAAACACCATATATTTT,CSARDYRDRQRGNTIYF
TRBJ2-3,TRBD2,NA,TRBV7-2,TGTGCCAGCAGCGGAGAGGCTAGCGGGAGCCAGTATTTT,CASSGEASGSQYF
TRBJ1-2,NA,NA,TRBV30,TGTGCCTGGACTGATCCAGGTTATTCTAACTATGGCTACACCTTC,CAWTDPGYSNYGYTF
TRBJ1-6,NA,NA,TRBV5-5,TGTGCCAGCACCCTTTACGAAAATTCACCCCTCCACTTT,CASTLYENSPLHF
TRBJ2-7,NA,NA,TRBV6-2/TRBV6-3,TGTGCCAGCACCAGCGGCAACGAGCAGTACTTC,CASTSGNEQYF
TRBJ2-7,NA,few,TRBV10-3,TGTGCCATCAGTGCCGACTACGAGCAGTACTTC,CAISADYEQYF
TRBJ2-3,NA,NA,TRBV12-3/TRBV12-4,TGTGCCAGCAGTTTAGACTACTACACAGATACGCAGTATTTT,CASSLDYYTDTQYF
TRBJ2-5,NA,few,TRBV6-6,TGTGCCAGCAGAAGCGAAGGTTGGTTAGAAGAGACCCAGTACTTC,CASRSEGWLEETQYF
TRBJ2-1,NA,few,TRBV15,TGTGCCACCAGCGCTGATCTTCTTAGGTACAATGAGCAGTTCTTC,CATSADLLRYNEQFF
TRBJ2-5,TRBD1,NA,TRBV5-1,TGCGCCAGCAGCAAGGGACAGGGGGGCACGGAGACCCAGTACTTC,CASSKGQGGTETQYF
TRBJ2-7,TRBD2,once,TRBV6-1,TGTGCCAGCAGTGATTTGCCAGCGGGGATATACGAGCAGTACTTC,CASSDLPAGIYEQYF
TRBJ1-1,TRBD1,NA,TRBV29-1,TGCAGCGTTACAGGGGGCACTGAAGCTTTCTTT,CSVTGGTEAFF
TRBJ2-3,NA,NA,TRBV20-1,TGCTGTGCTGGGGCGAGCGGACCTGGGACAGATACGCAGTATTTT,CCAGASGPGTDTQYF
TRBJ2-2,NA,NA,TRBV19,TGTGCCAGTAGTATTCGTCTAAACACCGGGGAGCTGTTTTTT,CASSIRLNTGELFF
TRBJ1-1,NA,NA,TRBV7-9,TGTGCCAGCAGCTTAGAAGGGGGAGCCACTGAAGCTTTCTTT,CASSLEGGATEAFF
TRBJ2-7,TRBD2,NA,TRBV3-1,TGTGCCAGCAGCAACGGGGGACTAGCGGGAGGGACCGAGCAGTACTTC,CASSNGGLAGGTEQYF
TRBJ2-1,NA,NA,TRBV7-3,TGTGCCAGCAGCTCGGGCAGGGCAGGGTACAATGAGCAGTTCTTC,CASSSGRAGYNEQFF
TRBJ2-1,TRBD2,NA,TRBV25-1,TGTGCCAGCAGTGAATACGGGCTAGCGGGGGATGAGCAGTTCTTC,CASSEYGLAGDEQFF
TRBJ2-5,NA,NA,TRBV12-3/TRBV12-4,TGTGCCAGCAGTATACAGACAAGCGCGGAGCAGTACTTC,CASSIQTSAEQYF
TRBJ1-1,NA,few,TRBV10-3,TGTGCCATCAGTGTCGATCCTAACACTGAAGCTTTCTTT,CAISVDPNTEAFF
TRBJ2-1,NA,few,TRBV2,TGTGCCAGCAGTGAAGCGATGAGCGGGAATGAGCAGTTCTTC,CASSEAMSGNEQFF
TRBJ2-1,TRBD2,NA,TRBV29-1,TGCAGCTCCCCTAGCGGGGGGGCCTACAATGAGCAGTTCTTC,CSSPSGGAYNEQFF
TRBJ1-5,TRBD1,NA,TRBV29-1,TGCAGCGTCTGGGACAGGGCGGGTAATCAGCCCCAGCATTTT,CSVWDRAGNQPQHF
TRBJ1-4,TRBD1,NA,TRBV12-5,TGTGCTAGTGGAGCTGCAGGGGGCTCGGAAAAACTGTTTTTT,CASGAAGGSEKLFF
TRBJ2-5,NA,NA,TRBV2,TGTGCCAGCACCCTAAGCAAAGGGACGGGAACCCAGTACTTC,CASTLSKGTGTQYF
TRBJ2-6,NA,NA,TRBV30,TGTGCCTGGAGTGTCCCATCAGGGTCTGGGGCCAACGTCCTGACTTTC,CAWSVPSGSGANVLTF
TRBJ2-7,TRBD2,many,TRBV5-1,TGTGCCAGCAGCCCAGCGGGAGGGCCCTACGAGCAGTACTTC,CASSPAGGPYEQYF
TRBJ2-7,TRBD2,once,TRBV5-1,TGCGCCAGCGGACTAGCGTACAATGAGCAGTACTTC,CASGLAYNEQYF
TRBJ1-2,TRBD1,NA,TRBV27,TGTGCCAGCAGTGACAGGGGGCGTGGCTATGGCTACACCTTC,CASSDRGRGYGYTF
TRBJ2-1,NA,few,TRBV12-3/TRBV12-4,TGTGCCAGCAGTTTAGCGGGGAGCCGGGGCAATGAGCAGTTCTTC,CASSLAGSRGNEQFF
TRBJ2-5,NA,NA,TRBV20-1,TGCAGTGCTACTCCCCTGTCGGGGCAGATTCAAGAGACCCAGTACTTC,CSATPLSGQIQETQYF
TRBJ2-1,TRBD2,NA,TRBV19,TGTGCCAGTAGTATGACGGGACTAGCGGGAGTGAGTGAGCAGTTCTTC,CASSMTGLAGVSEQFF
TRBJ2-7,NA,many,TRBV27,TGTGCCAGCAGCTCTCCAGCGGAAAGCTCCTACGAGCAGTACTTC,CASSSPAESSYEQYF
TRBJ1-2,TRBD1,NA,TRBV30,TGTGCCTGGAGCGTGACCAGGGGGCAGACTTCTGGCTACACCTTC,CAWSVTRGQTSGYTF
TRBJ2-1,NA,few,TRBV7-2,TGTGCCAGCAGCTTCGATTGGGAGCAGTTCTTC,CASSFDWEQFF
TRBJ1-3,TRBD1,NA,TRBV28,TGTGCCAGCAGCGTGGACAGGGATGGAAACACCATATATTTT,CASSVDRDGNTIYF
TRBJ1-2,TRBD1,NA,TRBV5-1,TGCGCCAGCAGCTTGTCGTCAGGACAGGGCCATGGCTACACCTTC,CASSLSSGQGHGYTF